This TCR beta chain was profiled in a study of human T cells and chemical hapten exposure. Study information: Patch tests put 0.01% DPC on the upper back, read at 6 days.

Germline V lookup: CDR1 MNHEY, CDR2 SVGEGT. The CDR3 length is 16 residues. V lost 4 bases, J lost 6 bases, and 19 bases lay in between. Many counts were recorded for this clonotype. Antigen specificity is unknown. In the original analysis: The median was around 100,000 TCRs per sample, ranging roughly 20,000 to 690,600. TCRdb processed the RACE reads anew with MiXCR; each CDR3 protein has one entry. The V and J calls were not made by the authors but by TCRdb's processing. Of roughly 50,000 distinct CDR3 sequences in the sample, 9.9% were seen once. Regarding the study as a whole: It was expanded TCRs that formed significantly more large CDR3 similarity clusters than controls did.

Time point reported: patch test 3, about 24 weeks after DPC sensitization. Treatment given: therapeutic diphenylcyclopropenone sensitization with weekly scalp DPC. The drawing of blood occurred before each patch test was applied. The chain couples TRBV6-2 or TRBV6-3 to TRBJ1-5, with D tentatively TRBD1 (5 bases). This sample comprised whole blood, obtained in connection with sensitization to the hapten diphenylcyclopropenone (DPC). This TCR was sampled from a woman aged 35 to 49 with alopecia areata. Some clones in this sample may be carry-over from other donors' samples. The CDR3 loop reads CASSWSRGLRGQPQHF. For the CDR3, the DNA is TGTGCCAGCAGTTGGAGCCGGGGACTAAGGGGTCAGCCCCAGCATTTT.